This T cell receptor (beta chain) was found in a study of siplizumab effects on memory and regulatory T cells. Whole-study findings and limits: Siplizumab led to significantly less abundant alloreactive sequences that could be traced back to unstimulated CD4+ memory cells. The Treg-derived share of mappable alloreactive CD4+ clones averaged 68.8% with siplizumab and 26.9% in controls.

The sample holds one count of this clone. Its antigen is still unknown. Some 10^5 TCR templates were measured in each sample. Data came from immunoSEQ multiplex PCR; TCRdb stores just in-frame clones and leaves some out. The sample has 45,000 to 60,000 clones, roughly nine tenths seen once. The specimen was naive CD8+ T cells sorted from blood. The clonotype was recovered from a human donor in good health.

CDR3 sequence (DNA): TGCAGCGTTGAAACGGGGCCCTACGAGCAGTACTTC. Protein: CSVETGPYEQYF. The genes are TRBV29-1 and TRBJ2-7; possibly TRBD1 or TRBD2 for D (5 bases each). The CDR3 extends over 12 amino acids. Germline V gene data show CDR1 as SQVTM and CDR2 as ANQGSEA. V lost 2 bases and J lost 2, with 7 bases in between.